This entry concerns a single TCR beta chain. Its antigen is unknown. Libraries were prepared by immunoSEQ multiplex PCR; TCRdb keeps only in-frame clonotypes and omits some of them. Among about 110,000 clones listed, approximately 94% were seen once. This entry comes from a study of siplizumab effects on memory and regulatory T cells. V gave up 4 bases and J gave up 0 bases, with 11 bases separating them. This CDR3 is built from 15 residues. Germline V lookup: CDR1 SGHRS, CDR2 YFSETQ. General study findings and limits: Memory cells seemed less diverse than naive T cells, which seemed major alloresponse contributors. Phenotypic classification as naive or memory proved unattainable for roughly 75-97% of proliferating CD4+ or CD8+ clones.

The gene calls are TRBV5-1 and TRBJ1-5; D may be TRBD1 (5 bases). The receptor's source is a human donor in good health. Sequencing was carried out using CD4+ T cells sorted from blood. Here the CDR3 DNA reads TGCGCCAGCAGCGAGGGACTGACTAGCAATCAGCCCCAGCATTTT. Its translation is CASSEGLTSNQPQHF.